Here is one T cell receptor beta chain with its context. This sample was taken from a study of blood T cell repertoires in COVID-19. The wider study: COVID-19 samples, acute and convalescent, were from the United States, Italy and Spain. T cells, B-cell-depleted T cells, or PBMCs provided the cDNA or gDNA that served as material.

Original analysis: Amplification with reference gene primers provided the estimates of nucleated cell counts. Generated by immunoSEQ multiplex PCR, the TCRdb table keeps only in-frame clones and is missing some. D and trimming were read from the DNA, whereas the V and J calls and clone size are those reported in that table. Of some 150,000 clones in the sample, approximately 81% were seen once. V gave up 10 bases and J gave up 2 bases; unmatched junction bases: 3. The CDR3 contains 13 residues. Germline V CDR1 and CDR2: KGHDR, SFDVKD. The sequenced sample consisted of peripheral blood. This sequence was found in a man between 40 and 49 years old with acute or convalescent COVID-19. The chain employs TRBV24-1 and TRBJ1-1, with 10 bases that match TRBD1. The CDR3 sequence is CATRQGANTEAFF. CDR3 nucleotides: TGTGCCACACGACAGGGGGCTAACACTGAAGCTTTCTTT.